This T cell receptor (beta chain) was identified in a study of control samples from healthy donors and cancer patients. Repertoires were generated with immunoSEQ multiplex PCR, while TCRdb's copy carries only in-frame clones and drops some. This sample carries 400,000 to 500,000 clones, 75% to 95% of them seen once, and the ten largest clones take 5.5% to 7.5%. CDR3 length: 16 amino acids. V lost 4 bases and J 4 bases, leaving 21 bases between the germline ends. CDR1 is SGHDT and CDR2 is YYEEEE in the germline V gene. The sequence derives from a man aged 35 to 55 with head and neck cancer. The chain carries TRBV5-6 and TRBJ2-7; possible D gene TRBD2, 6 bases. Sequenced input: PBMCs. CDR3 amino acids: CASSLLTGWGRYEQYF. As DNA, the CDR3 is TGTGCCAGCAGCCTCCTGACCGGTTGGGGGAGGTACGAGCAGTACTTC.